This entry is about one TCR beta chain. Its antigen is still unknown. These data come from a study of post-analysis software for immune sequencing data. As for the study in general: As for disease course, relapsing-remitting, secondary progressive and progressive-relapsing multiple sclerosis were all included.

Every TCR beta cDNA library bore unique molecular identifiers. Input amounts of about 0.95 to 11 million T cells were used. These gave around 500,000 cDNA molecules, so each molecule approximated one T cell. MiXCR was run by TCRdb on the PCR reads, yielding one entry per CDR3 protein. The profile covers roughly 540,000 distinct CDR3 sequences, with around 34% appearing a single time and 4.5% to 7.5% taken by the ten largest. Study results and limitations: Strong co-clustering by F measure was evident for samples that had been prepared in the same batch. Controls' normalized Chao1 diversity significantly exceeded that of multiple sclerosis patients. There were five TRBV segments more frequent in patients than controls, and TRBV5-6, TRBV5-1 and TRBV20-1 were among them.

The germline V and J ends were trimmed by 2 bases and 2 bases, with 8 bases remaining between them. The V gene's germline CDR1 is SGHDT and CDR2 YYEEEE. This CDR3 comprises 13 residues. V gene TRBV5-6 combines with J gene TRBJ2-7, with D possibly being TRBD1 (5 bases). Specimen: blood. The TCR was taken from a girl between 2 and 17 years old with multiple sclerosis. In DNA form, the CDR3 reads TGTGCCAGCAGCTTTGGCAGGGCCTACGAGCAGTACTTC. This codes for CASSFGRAYEQYF.